The 18 T cell receptor beta chains in this list originate from one sample, sequenced in a study of blood T cell repertoires in COVID-19. Sequenced by immunoSEQ multiplex PCR; TCRdb stores in-frame clones only, minus some. The sample shows 150,000 or so clones, around 80% of them seen only once. The source material was peripheral blood. The receptors derive from a woman of 80 years or more with active or convalescent COVID-19.

This sequence joins TRBV19 and TRBJ2-3, with D maybe TRBD1 (5 bases). The CDR3 has 14 amino acids. Germline V CDR1 and CDR2: LNHDA, SQIVND (reference sequence). Trimming removed 6 bases at V and 1 base at J, with 11 bases between. The CDR3 here is CASSRPGRTDTQYF. The CDR3 DNA reads as TGTGCCAGTAGCCGCCCAGGGCGCACAGATACGCAGTATTTT.

The chain uses TRBV27 and TRBJ2-3; 7 nucleotides match TRBD2. This CDR3 is built from 16 residues. Losses at the gene ends were 5 bases for V and 2 bases for J; bases not matched to a gene: 10. Germline V gene data show CDR1 as MNHEY and CDR2 as SMNVEV (reference sequence). CDR3 sequence (DNA): TGTGCCAGCAGTCAACGATTACTAGCGTCCACAGATACGCAGTATTTT. Translation: CASSQRLLASTDTQYF.

The rearrangement joins TRBV18 to TRBJ1-4; 9 bases align to TRBD1. The CDR3 is 17 amino acids. With V trimmed by 4 bases and J by 3 bases, 9 bases remained unmatched. CDR1 and CDR2 (germline): KGHSH, LQKENI. The CDR3 DNA reads as TGTGCCAGCTCACTGACAGGGGGATTACTTGCTAATGAAAAACTGTTTTTT. Protein sequence: CASSLTGGLLANEKLFF.

The CDR3 nucleotides are TGTGCCAGCAGCTTAACAGGACTAGCGGGGGGGCGGATCGAGCAGTACTTC. Its translation is CASSLTGLAGGRIEQYF. This rearrangement joins TRBV7-2 to TRBJ2-7; TRBD2 agrees at 15 bases. Per the germline V gene, CDR1 is SGHTA and CDR2 is FQGNSA. Losses at the gene ends were 2 bases for V and 6 bases for J; bases not matched to a gene: 8. The CDR3 contains 17 residues.

The chain is built from TRBV7-2 and TRBJ2-1, with a possible D match to TRBD2 (6 bases). Germline loops: CDR1 SGHTA, CDR2 FQGNSA. The V end lost 4 bases, the J end lost 0 bases, and 13 bases lay between the germline ends. The CDR3 sequence is 16 residues long. This CDR3 reads CASSSPGGASYNEQFF. The CDR3 DNA reads as TGTGCCAGCAGCTCCCCGGGCGGGGCCTCCTACAATGAGCAGTTCTTC.

The chain has TRBV7-9 and TRBJ2-3; 7 positions agree with TRBD2. The CDR3 is 14 amino acids. Losses at the gene ends were 5 bases for V and 4 bases for J; bases not matched to a gene: 6. Germline CDR1 SEHNR, CDR2 FQNEAQ (reference sequence). The CDR3 DNA follows: TGTGCCAGCAGCCCTGGACTAGTCCCAGATACGCAGTATTTT. Translation gives CASSPGLVPDTQYF.

The chain employs TRBV27 and TRBJ1-5; D gene ambiguous. Trimming removed 5 bases from V and 2 bases from J, with 16 bases in between. This CDR3 region has 16 residues. The germline V gene encodes CDR1 MNHEY and CDR2 SMNVEV (reference sequence). CDR3 nucleotides: TGTGCCAGCAGTCCCCACAACGCCGTGGGCAATCAGCCCCAGCATTTT. The encoded protein is CASSPHNAVGNQPQHF.

The chain links TRBV7-3 to TRBJ2-3; the match to TRBD1 covers 8 bases. J was trimmed by 0 bases and V by 5 bases; bases with no gene match: 16. CDR3 length equals 19 residues. The germline CDR1 and CDR2 sequences are SGHTA and FQGTGA. The CDR3, as DNA: TGTGCCAGCAGCCTATCGAGCCGGGACAGGATTTCTAGCACAGATACGCAGTATTTT. Its protein is CASSLSSRDRISSTDTQYF. The variable domain in full, with the rest retrieved from reference TRBV7-3 and TRBJ2-3, is GAGVSQTPSNKVTEKGKYVELRCDPISGHTALYWYRQSLGQGPEFLIYFQGTGAADDSGLPNDRFFAVRPEGSVSTLKIQRTERGDSAVYLCASSLSSRDRISSTDTQYFGPGTRLTVL.

The V call is TRBV23-1, the J call TRBJ2-7; TRBD1 might be the D (7 bases). TRBV23-1 is placed among ORFs of uncertain function. The V end lost 9 bases, the J end lost 0 bases, and 33 bases lay between the germline ends. The CDR3 length is 20 residues. The CDR3 loop is CARSFITGQGGNRSSYEQYF. DNA of the CDR3: TGCGCCAGGAGTTTCATCACGGGGCAGGGGGGCAATCGAAGCTCCTACGAGCAGTACTTC.

The chain is built from TRBV4-1 and TRBJ2-7, with D possibly being TRBD2 (5 bases). V dropped 3 bases and J dropped 2 bases, with 11 bases sitting between them. Per the germline V gene, CDR1 is MGHRA and CDR2 is YSYEKL. The CDR3 has 14 amino acids. The DNA of the CDR3 is TGCGCCAGCAGCCACAGCGGAGCGGCCTACGAGCAGTACTTC. Protein sequence: CASSHSGAAYEQYF.

The chain employs TRBV6-2 or TRBV6-3 and TRBJ1-5; D gene uncertain. CDR3 length: 15 amino acids. V lost 6 bases and J 6 bases, leaving 18 bases between the germline ends. The germline V gene has CDR1 MNHEY and CDR2 SVGEGT. The CDR3 DNA follows: TGTGCCAGCAGCCCAAGCGCCCGGGGAAGTCAGCCCCAGCATTTT. Protein: CASSPSARGSQPQHF.

The chain is built from TRBV27 and TRBJ1-2, with 11 bases aligning to TRBD1. After removal of 2 bases from V and 5 bases from J, the junction contained 4 bases not matched to a gene. Germline lookup yields CDR1 MNHEY and CDR2 SMNVEV (reference sequence). The CDR3 has 15 residues. This CDR3 reads CASSLRRDRGYGYTF. The CDR3 DNA sequence: TGTGCCAGCAGTTTACGCCGGGACAGGGGGTATGGCTACACCTTC.

The chain couples TRBV24-1 to TRBJ2-1; a weak D match, TRBD2 (5 bases). The CDR3 extends over 14 amino acids. The germline CDR1 and CDR2 sequences are KGHDR and SFDVKD. Trimming took 4 bases from V and 5 from J, leaving 11 bases between them. CDR3 sequence reads: CATSEKGVHNEQFF. The CDR3 region has the DNA TGTGCCACCAGTGAAAAGGGAGTGCACAATGAGCAGTTCTTC.

The count of this clone is one. The chain links TRBV30 to TRBJ2-2, with 14 bases fitting TRBD2. Germline loops: CDR1 GTSNPN, CDR2 SVGIG (reference sequence). Trimming at V came to 1 base and at J to 5 bases, leaving 6 bases not matched to a gene. There are 17 residues in the CDR3. CDR3 amino acids: CAWSGRLAGGRTGELFF. The CDR3 coding sequence is TGTGCCTGGAGTGGACGACTAGCGGGGGGGCGGACCGGGGAGCTGTTTTTT. The full variable domain, rest sourced from reference TRBV30 and TRBJ2-2, is SQTIHQWPATLVQPVGSPLSLECTVEGTSNPNLYWYRQAAGRGLQLLFYSVGIGQISSEVPQNLSASRPQDRQFILSSKKLLLSDSGFYLCAWSGRLAGGRTGELFFGEGSRLTVL.

V usage is TRBV28 and J usage is TRBJ2-3; 8 nucleotides match TRBD1. J gave up 8 bases and V 8 bases, and 9 bases lay outside the gene matches. The V gene's germline CDR1 is MDHEN and CDR2 SYDVKM. This CDR3 is built from 13 residues. CDR3 in DNA: TGTGCCAGCGCGGGACAGGTACCAGGTACGCAGTATTTT. It encodes CASAGQVPGTQYF.

The chain links TRBV4-3 to TRBJ2-2; D is possibly TRBD1 (6 bases). This CDR3 is built from 16 residues. The V gene's germline CDR1 is LGHNA and CDR2 YSLEER. Deletions cut 0 bases from V and 7 bases from J, with 15 bases between. CDR3 DNA: TGCGCCAGCAGCCAAGATCAGGGGCCCGGATACGGGGAGCTGTTTTTT. This encodes CASSQDQGPGYGELFF.

The genes are TRBV4-1 and TRBJ2-7, with 8 bases fitting TRBD1. The J segment lost 6 bases and the V segment lost 4 bases, leaving 17 bases of the junction unmatched. Per the germline V gene, CDR1 is MGHRA and CDR2 is YSYEKL. The CDR3 contains 17 residues. CDR3 nucleotide sequence: TGCGCCAGCAGCCGAATACCCCCCTCCGGGACAGGCCCCGAGCAGTACTTC. Translating it yields CASSRIPPSGTGPEQYF.

The chain combines TRBV18 with TRBJ1-3; 9 bases are shared with TRBD1. The ends lost 3 bases at V and 1 base at J; junction bases unmatched: 7. The CDR3 has 17 residues. Germline V gene lookup returns CDR1 KGHSH and CDR2 LQKENI. The CDR3 here is CASSPIGQGLSGNTIYF. CDR3 sequence (DNA): TGTGCCAGCTCACCTATCGGACAGGGGTTATCTGGAAACACCATATATTTT. Using reference TRBV18 and TRBJ1-3 for the parts outside the CDR3, the full variable domain is NAGVMQNPRHLVRRRGQEARLRCSPMKGHSHVYWYRQLPEEGLKFMVYLQKENIIDESGMPKERFSAEFPKEGPSILRIQQVVRGDSAAYFCASSPIGQGLSGNTIYFGEGSWLTVV.